A single count supports the clone carrying this TCR beta chain. The entry originates in a study of CD8+ T cells in alopecia areata. At the level of the study: At a dose of 5 to 10 mg twice daily, oral tofacitinib was given to treated patients. A 6-month period off drug followed tofacitinib, which lasted 6 to 18 months.

Investigators isolated RNA and reverse transcribed it into cDNA to act as the sequencing template. Method: immunoSEQ multiplex PCR; TCRdb's copy keeps in-frame clones and lacks some. The sample gives more than 95,000 clones, about 54% of which show up once; 25% to 30% is in the top ten. As for treatment: oral pan-JAK inhibitor, 5-10 mg twice daily. The CDR3 totals 14 residues. Trimming removed 6 bases from V and 5 bases from J, with 19 bases in between. From germline, CDR1 is SQVTM and CDR2 ANQGSEA. Sequences were derived from CD8+ T cells sorted from blood, sampled at week 4, from a patient treated with tofacitinib. The rearrangement links TRBV29-1 to TRBJ1-2; D ambiguous. This clonotype originated in a human donor with alopecia areata. The CDR3 coding sequence is TGCAGCGTCCGTGACACCTCGGACCCTTATGGCTACACCTTC. Protein product: CSVRDTSDPYGYTF.